One sample yielded the 4 T cell receptor beta chains listed below, sequenced in a study of shared clonotypes between healthy human individuals. Generated by immunoSEQ multiplex PCR, the TCRdb table keeps only in-frame clones and is missing some. Among roughly 760,000 clones listed, about 74% were seen once. Sequencing was done on a sample of memory CD4+ T cells sorted from blood. Regarding subset: CD45RA-negative fraction. These receptors were obtained from a young woman in good health.

V gene TRBV11-2 combines with J gene TRBJ1-1; 10 nucleotides agree with TRBD1. Germline V gene data show CDR1 as SGHAT and CDR2 as FQNNGV. V gave up 5 bases and J gave up 4 bases; unmatched junction bases: 7. The CDR3 has 15 residues. CDR3 region: CASSPRTGGSTEAFF. The DNA for the CDR3 is TGTGCCAGCAGCCCGAGGACAGGGGGAAGCACTGAAGCTTTCTTT.

The chain links TRBV10-3 to TRBJ2-7; TRBD2 agrees at 7 bases. J was trimmed by 0 bases and V by 0 bases; bases with no gene match: 2. The CDR3 length is 15 residues. Germline V CDR1 and CDR2: ENHRY, SYGVKD. CDR3 protein: CAISESTSTSYEQYF. CDR3 sequence (DNA): TGTGCCATCAGTGAGTCGACTAGCACCTCCTACGAGCAGTACTTC.

J is TRBJ2-1 and V is TRBV2, with 7 bases identical to TRBD1. From germline, CDR1 is SNHLY and CDR2 FYNNEI. V lost 1 base to trimming and J lost 9 bases; unmatched junction nucleotides: 3. CDR3 length: 13 residues. DNA for the CDR3: TGTGCCAGCAGTGAAGAGACAGGGTCTGAGCAGTTCTTC. The encoded protein is CASSEETGSEQFF.

V and J are TRBV7-2 and TRBJ2-7, with 10 bases identical to TRBD1. The CDR3 sequence is 14 residues long. CDR1 and CDR2 (germline): SGHTA, FQGNSA. The J segment lost 2 bases and the V segment lost 3 bases, leaving 1 base of the junction unmatched. CDR3 DNA sequence: TGTGCCAGCAGCTTTGGGACAGGGGCCTACGAGCAGTACTTC. Protein: CASSFGTGAYEQYF.